Reported below is one T cell receptor (beta chain). What antigen it recognizes has not been identified. Per-base qualities were not stored, and no clone one base away is much larger. The cohort consisted of approximately 670 healthy bone marrow donors. All cohort members were sampled while nominally healthy, although unrecorded immune exposures were likely present. The donor tested CMV seronegative and was one of the 352 seronegative cohort members. Every donor gave a peripheral blood sample, and the peripheral blood mononuclear cells from that sample were used for TCR beta sequencing. The Qiagen DNeasy Blood Extraction Kit was used to extract genomic DNA from the blood cell samples. The library relied on the immunoSEQ multiplex PCR assay. A mixture of 60 forward primers for TCR Vbeta segments and 13 reverse primers for TCR Jbeta segments was used in the multiplex PCR. The CDR3 region of rearranged TCR beta genes was amplified from genomic DNA with a multiplex PCR assay. The Illumina HiSeq System was used to sequence the amplified TCR beta libraries as 87-base-pair reads. The original pipeline was this. A later analysis counted some 80 million unique TCR beta chains across the approximately 700 repertoires, and 10 million to 12 million of these chains were shared by at least two donors. A nearest-neighbor algorithm error-corrected the raw reads and collapsed the reads into unique sequences, merging closely related sequences to remove PCR and sequencing errors. To assign V, D and J gene segments, CDR3 sequences were aligned to IMGT reference sequences. For a sequence to be retained, a match of at least six nucleotides was required to both a V gene segment and a J gene segment. Rearrangements were called productive when the CDR3 lacked stop codons and stayed in frame with V and J; all others were non-productive. CDR3 was defined according to IMGT convention as the region running from the second conserved V-encoded cysteine to the conserved J-encoded phenylalanine. In an earlier analysis of more than 550 of the donors, sequences lacking an unambiguous match to a single V gene segment were excluded. In an earlier analysis of 450 to 700 of the donors, V segments were called functional above 56.7% productive rearrangements and were called segregating when the between-donor standard deviation exceeded 5%. A statistical classification framework was developed to diagnose cytomegalovirus status using the catalog of TCR beta chain sequences. In a later analysis, TCR nucleotide sequences were compared against IMGT/GENE-DB human TR gene sequences so that V and J genes could be assigned. The TCRdist pipeline was used in a later analysis to assign CDR3 sequences and most-parsimonious VDJ recombination scenarios. A later analysis defined each TCR beta chain by its CDR3 amino acid sequence plus V-gene family, and excluded reads lacking a unique V-gene family. A later analysis removed 450 to 600 highly shared, low-generation-probability nucleotide sequences to deal with suspected cross-contamination and a sequencing artifact. In a later analysis, a clonal expansion index was calculated for each public chain from normalized within-repertoire ranks of inferred template counts. Generation probabilities in a later analysis came from a VDJ recombination model fitted to out-of-frame rearrangements, and those results were checked against IGoR. Hypergeometric tests were used in a later analysis to score TCR-TCR, TCR-HLA and TCR-CMV co-occurrence, with a repertoire-size bias correction applied to the TCR pairs. To estimate false discovery rates, a later analysis permuted the HLA or CMV assignments 20 times. In a later analysis, co-occurring TCRs were grouped using DBSCAN, with TCRdist sequence similarity added in when clustering inside HLA-allele-positive subsets. Co-occurrence clustering excluded repertoires with fewer than 30,000 or more than 120,000 public chains, plus five with anomalous nucleotide sharing. In its TCRdb copy, this immuneACCESS table keeps in-frame sequences only and misses some clones. Where compared with another copy, unresolved V genes explain less than half of these, and the others have no known cause. For V, J and clone size, that table is used; D and trimming come from the DNA. This sample is represented by tens of thousands of clones; roughly 80% of them were singletons. The ten largest clones capture 2.5% to 3.5% of the sample.

The sample belongs to a study of cytomegalovirus exposure and HLA in healthy donors (dated by TCRdb to about 2017). General notes on the study: According to an earlier analysis of a few hundred of the donors, roughly 180 million T cells yielded 117 million unique TCR beta sequences and less than 300 Gb of sequence data. An early release that covered approximately 600 HLA-typed donors contained approximately 300 gigabases of sequencing data and tens of millions of unique TCR sequences. Among the roughly 400 genotyped donors, around 81% belonged to the genetic ancestry cluster associated with self-reported Caucasian donors. The study aimed to test whether signatures of past pathogen exposure could be identified by cataloging public T cell receptors. Using immunosequencing, the study profiled T cell repertoires from 550 to 750 subjects and related those repertoires to cytomegalovirus serostatus. Along with the roughly 700-subject first cohort, a separate validation cohort of over a hundred different subjects was used. To predict cytomegalovirus infection status, the study combined high-throughput TCR immunosequencing, statistical association of individual TCRs with disease status, and machine learning. A later analysis re-analyzed previously published TCR beta repertoires from about 730 donors and added high-resolution HLA genotyping to study TCR occurrence patterns. Rather than using new phenotypic data, the later analysis identified candidate immune exposures from TCR beta sequences and from how often those sequences occurred across donors. In an earlier analysis of 500 to 650 of the donors, high-throughput TCR beta sequencing was used to judge whether each TCR beta V gene segment behaved as functional or pseudogenic. Donor age, sex, ethnicity and CMV serostatus were collected together with the repertoire data. In a later genetic analysis, genome-wide SNP genotypes for about three fifths of the roughly 670 donors were used, and that subset was treated as a discovery cohort. Every discovery cohort repertoire had been produced on one sequencing platform. HLA typing included class I and class II loci at four-digit resolution. Typing coverage varied by locus: roughly 629-640 donors for A, B, C, DRB1 and DQB1; roughly 560 for DQA1; approximately 610 for DPA1; 450 to 480 for DPB1. Because of strong linkage in the cohort, five DR-DQ haplotypes were treated as single units for association and clustering. On average, around 230,000 unique TCR beta nucleotide sequences were sequenced per donor among 398 genotyped donors of the cohort, with roughly 18% of those sequences being non-productive. Overall results and qualifications from the work: Strong co-occurrence of HLA alleles, especially DR and DQ, made assigning TCR associations to individual alleles difficult. CMV serostatus was the only immune exposure information available for the cohort. The earlier analysis of 587 of the donors excluded 15 to 20 rarely observed V segments, including chromosome 9 orphons, because counts were too low. Compared with equally common non-associated chains, HLA-associated TCR beta chains in a later analysis were more clonally expanded and had lower generation probabilities. The cohort was sequenced for TCR beta chains only, and without alpha or paired-chain data the features that could be detected were limited. Correlated functional status among segregating V segments might reflect linkage disequilibrium, but an unknown experimental factor could not be ruled out. Across donors, most TCR sequences were observed very rarely, whereas some public TCRs were present in many individuals. An association between a missense DCLRE1C variant and V-gene and J-gene trimming of TCR beta chains was found in a later genetic analysis and replicated in an independent cohort. In vitro tests confirmed that a few of the cytomegalovirus-associated TCR beta chains recognize cytomegalovirus antigens. A later analysis found that TCR association rates varied across HLA loci, with DRB1 alleles showing the most associated TCRs and HLA-C alleles the fewest. A further reported finding was that TCR beta sequences accurately predicted the HLA-A and HLA-B alleles for most subjects in the first cohort. At a false discovery rate of 0.05, a later analysis linked 16,951 TCR beta sequences to specific HLA alleles. A cluster of highly shared sequence variants was judged likely to represent a technical artifact of the sequencing pipeline. In an earlier analysis of about 550 of the donors, most TCR beta V segments were observed in productive rearrangements about 90% or about 30% of the time, broadly matching IMGT annotations. According to a later analysis, parvovirus B19, influenza, CMV and Epstein-Barr virus appeared linked to several top co-occurrence clusters. In a later genetic analysis, fewer N-insertions in productive TCRs were reported among donors in an Asian-associated ancestry cluster than the roughly 700-donor mean. It was suggested by the authors that the approach could potentially be generalized to other disease states and immunological phenotypes. Most CMV-associated TCR beta chains appeared to be HLA-restricted in a later analysis, and the HLA associations seemed to be driven largely by CMV exposure. Cytomegalovirus status was reported to be diagnosed by the classifier with high specificity and sensitivity in both the original and validation cohorts. Presence/absence analyses assumed roughly uniform sequencing depth across donors, an assumption that may not hold. A total of roughly 160 TCR beta chains were listed by the study as associated with cytomegalovirus. Because the 87-base-pair reads could not distinguish some IMGT-functional V segments, including TRBV6-2 and TRBV6-3, those segments were excluded. Because HLA typing was missing for some donors at each locus, association tests included only the typed subset.

Taken from the germline V gene, the CDR1 and CDR2 loops are SGHRS and YFSETQ. V loses 1 base at its end and J loses 0 bases; junction bases beyond the gene matches: 1. Counted from cysteine to phenylalanine, this CDR3 has 15 amino acids. The sequence is cut down to CDR3 DNA, 45 bases in frame from base 1. This chain joins TRBV5-1 to TRBJ1-3; TRBD1 agrees with 7 junctional bases. The clonotype was recovered from a man aged 25-40 years in good health and CMV-seronegative. Input material: PBMCs. The nucleotides read TGCGCCAGCAGCTTGACAGGGGACTCTGGAAACACCATATATTTT. The translation is CASSLTGDSGNTIYF.